The TCR beta chain described here comes from a study of blood T cell repertoires in COVID-19. Study context: T cells, B-cell-depleted T cells, or PBMCs provided the cDNA or gDNA that served as material.

Everyone who took part was roughly 18 to 95 years old, and they came from about two dozen US areas. Which cohort a participant joined came from the clinical history participants gave. In the original processing: Quantification of nucleated cells was approximated via reference gene primer amplification. Method: immunoSEQ multiplex PCR; TCRdb's copy keeps in-frame clones and lacks some. The DNA was the basis for D and trimming; V, J and clone size are from that table. This sample yields about 260,000 clones, of which approximately 90% are seen a single time; about 3% belongs to the top ten. CDR1 SNHLY and CDR2 FYNNEI come from the germline V gene. The CDR3 length is 14 residues. Trimming left V 7 bases short and J 2 bases short, with 14 bases between.

The chain has TRBV2 and TRBJ1-2; D is perhaps TRBD1 (6 bases). Sequencing was performed on PBMCs or T cells enriched from blood (not recorded which). This TCR was recovered from a woman aged 50 to 60 who had recovered from COVID-19. The CDR3 sequence: CASIEQGPNYGYTF. The CDR3 bases are TGTGCCAGCATCGAGCAGGGGCCCAACTATGGCTACACCTTC.